This is a list of T cell receptor beta chains from one sample in a study of blood T cell repertoires in COVID-19. TCRdb's table, derived via immunoSEQ multiplex PCR, lists solely in-frame clones and lacks some. The sample lists 90,000 to 150,000 clones, 85% to 90% occurring once. The specimen was peripheral blood. The receptors were gathered from a woman aged 50 to 60 with active or convalescent COVID-19. The CDR3 runs from the conserved cysteine through the conserved F or W. The D gene is left open where the match is weak.

j_call | d_call | v_call | cdr3_aa
TRBJ1-1 | NA | TRBV29-1 | CSGVLDTEAFF
TRBJ1-2 | NA | TRBV2 | CATNTGGYTF
TRBJ2-2 | TRBD1 | TRBV28 | CASRGQGETGELFF
TRBJ1-6 | NA | TRBV5-6 | CASSLVPGSGNSPLHF
TRBJ2-3 | TRBD2 | TRBV4-2 | CTSSQVGGRERSTDTQYF
TRBJ2-5 | NA | TRBV15 | CATSRDVVVGETQYF
TRBJ1-4 | NA | TRBV7-2 | CASSQNGAKEKLFF
TRBJ1-4 | NA | TRBV2 | CASSQTDMDEKLFF
TRBJ1-5 | TRBD1 | TRBV18 | CASSPQGGLHDSNQPQHF
TRBJ1-3 | NA | TRBV6-5 | CASSPRDIGNTIYF
TRBJ1-3 | NA | TRBV5-1 | CASSLEYIGSGNTIYF
TRBJ2-5 | TRBD2 | TRBV4-2 | CASSQLAGDGETQYF
TRBJ2-1 | TRBD2 | TRBV11-1 | CASSRAGGSSYNEQFF
TRBJ1-6 | TRBD1 | TRBV28 | CASSLGTGGFYSPLHF
TRBJ2-5 | NA | TRBV5-5 | CASSLVWGLQETQYF
TRBJ2-1 | NA | TRBV2 | CASSVSLVLAAFKQFF
TRBJ2-1 | TRBD1 | TRBV11-2 | CASSSQGADLDEQFF
TRBJ1-1 | NA | TRBV3-1/TRBV3-2 | CASSQRGAGHGIEAFF
TRBJ1-1 | NA | TRBV6-2/TRBV6-3 | CASSYPGGTEAFF
TRBJ1-5 | NA | TRBV7-2 | CASSLVPVNQPQHF
TRBJ2-3 | NA | TRBV24-1 | CASGTSTDTQYF
TRBJ1-1 | NA | TRBV25-1 | CASSEYFREPDRNTEAFF
TRBJ2-7 | TRBD1 | TRBV10-3 | CAISPGTGSGEQYF
TRBJ1-2 | TRBD1 | TRBV7-3 | CASSPTGGPSGYTF
TRBJ2-5 | NA | TRBV6-6 | CASSLGGAGETQYF
TRBJ1-2 | TRBD1 | TRBV27 | CASSLTRTGVHGYTF
TRBJ1-2 | TRBD1 | TRBV5-4 | CASSLGIDRGRNYGYTF
TRBJ2-3 | NA | TRBV11-3 | CASSLRTGSTDTQYF
TRBJ2-3 | NA | TRBV9 | CASTVTGSWADTQYF
TRBJ1-2 | NA | TRBV4-3 | CASSQTPRTGDGYTF
TRBJ2-7 | TRBD2 | TRBV6-2/TRBV6-3 | CASSHPPSMSSGSPYEQYF
TRBJ2-7 | NA | TRBV21-1 | CASSSSSLRGQVLYEQYF
TRBJ1-1 | TRBD1 | TRBV29-1 | CSVDGGQGIAEAFF
TRBJ1-3 | NA | TRBV18 | CASSPSPLSGNTIYF
TRBJ1-4 | NA | TRBV27 | CASSSHMAQGSGKLFF
TRBJ1-5 | NA | TRBV6-2/TRBV6-3 | CASSYSEAGDQPQHF
TRBJ2-6 | NA | TRBV28 | CASSYGGGANVLTF
TRBJ1-1 | NA | TRBV28 | CASTWAGMNTEAFF
TRBJ1-2 | NA | TRBV21-1 | CASRDRLSYGYTF
TRBJ2-5 | NA | TRBV4-1 | CASSQEKGNSVQYF
TRBJ2-5 | TRBD1 | TRBV10-3 | CAISETGGKETQYF
TRBJ2-5 | NA | TRBV24-1 | CATSDGGQETQYF
TRBJ1-2 | NA | TRBV28 | CASSLSYRVRDGYTF
TRBJ2-2 | NA | TRBV9 | CASSLTLDPGELFF